The source of this TCR beta chain is a study of blood T cell repertoires in COVID-19. Across the whole study: The United States, Italy and Spain were the sources of the acute and convalescent COVID-19 samples.

The sample holds a few counts of this clone. Sequenced by immunoSEQ multiplex PCR; TCRdb stores in-frame clones only, minus some. The sample holds 100,000 to 150,000 clones, around 87% seen once. CDR3 length equals 14 residues. V is TRBV21-1 and J is TRBJ2-2; the listed D gene, TRBD1, was not tested against the DNA. TRBV21-1 is flagged as a pseudogene. This TCR was recovered from an older woman with acute or convalescent COVID-19. Sequencing used peripheral blood. The CDR3 reads CDNSGQQNTGELFF. The CDR3 region has the DNA TGTGACAACTCGGGACAGCAGAACACCGGGGAGCTGTTTTTT.